The source of this T cell receptor beta chain is a study of blood T cell repertoires in COVID-19. Sequenced by immunoSEQ multiplex PCR; TCRdb stores in-frame clones only, minus some. The sample includes approximately 290,000 clones, roughly nine tenths of them seen just once. The CDR3 is 12 residues long. V lost 7 bases and J lost 2, with 6 bases in between. This receptor was taken from a woman aged 25 to 45 with COVID-19, enrolled during active disease. Sequencing used peripheral blood. The rearrangement joins TRBV12-3 or TRBV12-4 to TRBJ2-1, with no clear D. The CDR3 sequence: CASTLTYNEQFF. CDR3 DNA sequence: TGTGCCAGCACCCTAACCTACAATGAGCAGTTCTTC.